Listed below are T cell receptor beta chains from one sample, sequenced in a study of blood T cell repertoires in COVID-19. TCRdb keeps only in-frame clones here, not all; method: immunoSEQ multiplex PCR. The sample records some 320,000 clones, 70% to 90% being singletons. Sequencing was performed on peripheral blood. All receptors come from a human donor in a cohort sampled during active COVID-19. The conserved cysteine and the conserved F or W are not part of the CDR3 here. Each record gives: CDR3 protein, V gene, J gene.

CDR3aa: ASSLSSGLAGTDTQY
v_gene: TRBV5-5
j_gene: TRBJ2-3

CDR3aa: ATFGTGYSEAF
v_gene: TRBV28
j_gene: TRBJ1-1

CDR3aa: ASSAGLGQPQH
v_gene: TRBV2
j_gene: TRBJ1-5

CDR3aa: ASSYWGQGYTEAF
v_gene: TRBV6-5
j_gene: TRBJ1-1

CDR3aa: ASSQGQRLMNTEAF
v_gene: TRBV7-8
j_gene: TRBJ1-1

CDR3aa: ASSRGLAGRIEQF
v_gene: TRBV5-1
j_gene: TRBJ2-1

CDR3aa: ATSDAQGYSFYGYT
v_gene: TRBV24-1
j_gene: TRBJ1-2

CDR3aa: ASSDPTGWAGELF
v_gene: TRBV9
j_gene: TRBJ2-2

CDR3aa: ASSEAGGSTYEQY
v_gene: TRBV6-1
j_gene: TRBJ2-7

CDR3aa: ASSYGGTYGYT
v_gene: TRBV6-2/TRBV6-3
j_gene: TRBJ1-2

CDR3aa: ASSFELNYGYT
v_gene: TRBV5-5
j_gene: TRBJ1-2

CDR3aa: ASSPGVAGNTDTQY
v_gene: TRBV9
j_gene: TRBJ2-3

CDR3aa: ATSRDLLAGSGEQF
v_gene: TRBV15
j_gene: TRBJ2-1

CDR3aa: ASSRTTGDAGELF
v_gene: TRBV7-3
j_gene: TRBJ2-2

CDR3aa: ASSHGQGAKREQY
v_gene: TRBV7-6
j_gene: TRBJ2-7

CDR3aa: ASMSGLSTDTQY
v_gene: TRBV10-1
j_gene: TRBJ2-3

CDR3aa: AISEGTGSYEQY
v_gene: TRBV10-3
j_gene: TRBJ2-7